This T cell receptor beta chain was recorded in a study of cytomegalovirus exposure and HLA in healthy donors. This CDR3 has 15 residues. V was pared by 0 bases and J by 1 base, with 10 bases between. Germline V lookup: CDR1 MNHNY, CDR2 SVGAGI (reference sequence). In the PCR, 60 Vbeta and 13 Jbeta primers were used. Generated by immunoSEQ multiplex PCR, the TCRdb table keeps only in-frame clones and is missing some. The table shows tens of thousands of clones, with more than 70% occurring only once. This TCR came from a middle-aged man in good health and CMV-seronegative. The sample consisted of PBMCs. The V gene is TRBV6-6, the J gene TRBJ2-7; D may be TRBD2 (6 bases). CDR3 nucleotides: TGTGCCAGCAGTTACTCTGCGGGGACTTCCTACGAGCAGTACTTC. Residues: CASSYSAGTSYEQYF.